This T cell receptor (beta chain) was obtained from a study of long-term antiretroviral therapy in people with HIV. Findings and limits, study-wide: Among HIV repertoires, CDR3 length ranges were narrower than those of controls. Clones expanded before ART dominated the repertoire at all time points.

Samples were assayed with immunoSEQ v3.0 at survey level. The protocol was immunoSEQ multiplex PCR, while the TCRdb copy is restricted to in-frame clones and leaves out a portion. The repertoire has 20,000 to 30,000 clones, about 85% of them found once; the top ten carry 3% to 4.5%. On this clone: Its antigen remains unknown.

Trimming cost V 4 bases and J 5 bases, with 12 bases left between them. The length of the CDR3 is 14 residues. The germline V gene has CDR1 LNHNV and CDR2 YYDKDF (reference sequence). This receptor was identified in a woman aged 25 to 39 with HIV. This specimen consisted of unsorted PBMCs, obtained 1.9 years after starting antiretroviral therapy. The chain is built from TRBV15 and TRBJ1-3; D is unresolved. This chain's CDR3 is CATSTEQVRNTIYF. The CDR3 DNA is TGTGCCACCAGCACCGAGCAGGTCCGAAACACCATATATTTT.